The source of this TCR beta chain is a study of T cells in Graves' hyperthyroidism and ophthalmopathy. Trimming shortened V by 2 bases and J by 6 bases, and 14 bases separated the two germline ends. The CDR3 extends over 15 amino acids. Looked up from germline, CDR1 is SGHTA and CDR2 is FQGTGA. Investigators excluded patients with uncontrolled infection, other autoimmune disease, pregnancy or lactation. This clonotype was observed at least ten times. Its antigen is still unknown. General study points: Most thyroid-expanded clonotypes above 0.001 were also found in blood.

The investigators amplified TCR beta CDR3 regions from RNA transcripts. Using the HTBI primer set, a first-round RT-PCR was run on the TCR CDR3. MiXCR was run by TCRdb on the multiplex PCR reads, yielding one entry per CDR3 protein. The table records 410,000 or so distinct CDR3 sequences, 14% to 15% of them present only once. The source is a man between 18 and 35 years old with Graves' ophthalmopathy. V gene TRBV7-3 combines with J gene TRBJ2-1, with a tentative D call TRBD2 (6 bases). What was sequenced was blood. The CDR3 loop is CASSLDFSGGNEQFF. The CDR3 nucleotides are TGTGCCAGCAGCTTAGATTTTAGCGGTGGCAATGAGCAGTTCTTC.